These 16 T cell receptor beta chains were all obtained from the same sample, sequenced in a study of T cell repertoires in cytomegalovirus infection. From the reads, TCRdb called clonotypes with MiXCR, one entry per CDR3 protein. This repertoire shows nearly 550,000 distinct CDR3 sequences, approximately 16% found once; its top ten account for more than 20%. Sequencing was done on a sample of CD8+ T cells from PBMCs. These receptors all stem from a human donor in good health (CMV status not recorded). Some clones in this sample may be carry-over from other donors' samples.

The chain couples TRBV10-3 to TRBJ1-2; 8 positions match TRBD1. This CDR3 has 14 amino acids. V was pared by 4 bases and J by 5 bases, with 6 bases of the junction left unmatched. CDR1 is ENHRY, CDR2 SYGVKD, per germline. CDR3 amino acids: CAISVQGAGYGYTF. In DNA form, the CDR3 reads TGTGCCATCAGTGTGCAGGGGGCTGGATATGGCTACACCTTC.

As concerns this clonotype: The junction does not match germline at one end; this may be a read error. The J gene is TRBJ2-7, the V gene TRBV15; D is uncertain. CDR1 LNHNV and CDR2 YYDKDF come from the germline V gene (reference sequence). The CDR3 contains 14 residues. The CDR3 region is CATSRDGRSYKQYF. In nucleotides, the CDR3 is TGTGCCACCAGCAGAGATGGACGGTCCTACAAGCAGTACTTC.

J is TRBJ2-7 and V is TRBV29-1, with D hard to call. CDR1 is SQVTM, CDR2 ANQGSEA, per germline. The CDR3 covers 10 residues. V was shortened by 4 bases and J by 3 bases, with 4 bases between the two germline ends. For the CDR3, the DNA is TGCAGCGTTGGCGACTACGAGCAGTACTTC. Its protein is CSVGDYEQYF.

V is TRBV15 and J is TRBJ2-5; TRBD2 aligns across 7 bases. The CDR3 sequence is 14 residues long. V gave up 2 bases and J gave up 4 bases; unmatched junction bases: 4. Germline V gene sequence: CDR1 LNHNV, CDR2 YYDKDF (reference sequence). CDR3 coding DNA: TGTGCCACCAGCAGACCATGGGGGGGAGAGACCCAGTACTTC. Translation gives CATSRPWGGETQYF.

This clonotype came up many times. This chain uses TRBV7-9 with TRBJ2-3; the match to TRBD2 covers 9 bases. This CDR3 spans 14 amino acids. Unmatched junction bases numbered 4, after V lost 4 bases and J lost 5 bases. CDR1 and CDR2 (germline): SEHNR, FQNEAQ (reference sequence). The CDR3 spells CASSSSGIVDTQYF. Here the CDR3 DNA reads TGTGCCAGCAGCTCTAGCGGGATTGTAGATACGCAGTATTTT. Complete variable domain (other parts from reference TRBV7-9 and TRBJ2-3): DTGVSQNPRHKITKRGQNVTFRCDPISEHNRLYWYRQTLGQGPEFLTYFQNEAQLEKSRLLSDRFSAERPKGSFSTLEIQRTEQGDSAMYLCASSSSGIVDTQYFGPGTRLTVL.

This clonotype was counted ten times or more. This chain connects TRBV15 to TRBJ2-2, with 8 nucleotides matching TRBD2. This CDR3 is 16 amino acids long. V lost 1 base and J lost 1; bases outside the gene matches: 2. The germline gives CDR1 LNHNV, CDR2 YYDKDF (reference sequence). This chain's CDR3 is CATSRVAGLNTGELFF. CDR3 DNA sequence: TGTGCCACCAGCAGAGTAGCGGGGTTGAACACCGGGGAGCTGTTTTTT.

The table lists this clonotype with a few counts. For the CDR3, the DNA is TGTGCCACCAGTGATTCTACGGACGCCGGCTTCTACAATGAGCAGTTCTTC. Protein: CATSDSTDAGFYNEQFF. J is TRBJ2-1 and V is TRBV24-1; D uncertain. CDR1 and CDR2 (germline): KGHDR, SFDVKD. The V end was cut by 2 bases, the J end by 3 bases, with 16 bases between. The CDR3 sequence is 17 residues long.

This clonotype occurred many times. V usage is TRBV7-8 and J usage is TRBJ1-1, with TRBD1 as a possible D gene (5 bases). Germline assignment: CDR1 SGHVS and CDR2 FQNEAQ. Trimming cost V 1 base and J 4 bases, with 10 bases left between them. CDR3 size: 14 residues. The CDR3 protein is CASSLGRGRTEAFF. In nucleotides, the CDR3 is TGTGCCAGCAGCTTAGGGCGGGGACGCACTGAAGCTTTCTTT.

This clonotype was seen at least ten times. This chain uses TRBV19 with TRBJ1-1; no definite D call. With 3 bases removed from V and 0 bases from J, the gap between germline ends came to 8 bases. Per germline, CDR1 LNHDA and CDR2 SQIVND (reference sequence). This CDR3 is 14 amino acids long. The CDR3 nucleotides read TGTGCCAGTAGTATGCGTGTCCTGAACACTGAAGCTTTCTTT. Protein: CASSMRVLNTEAFF.

This clonotype was seen at least ten times. The CDR3 DNA reads as TGTGCCAGCAGTTTATACGGTACAGGGTTGTTCACTGAAGCTTTCTTT. Translating it yields CASSLYGTGLFTEAFF. The chain uses TRBV28 and TRBJ1-1; possibly TRBD1 for D (6 bases). Germline loops: CDR1 MDHEN, CDR2 SYDVKM. Trimming removed 1 base at V and 4 bases at J, with 16 bases between. The CDR3 extends over 16 amino acids.

In this sample, this clonotype turned up many times. The chain recombines TRBV4-2 with TRBJ2-7; D possibly matches TRBD1 or TRBD2 (5 bases each). Looked up from germline, CDR1 is LGHNA and CDR2 is YNFKEQ. With 3 bases removed from V and 3 bases from J, the gap between germline ends came to 15 bases. This CDR3 has 15 residues. The CDR3 region has the DNA TGTGCCAGCAGCCAGGACACTAGTAACTACTACGAGCAGTACTTC. Translated: CASSQDTSNYYEQYF.

In its sample, this clonotype was seen many times. The genes are TRBV12-3 or TRBV12-4 and TRBJ1-1; maybe TRBD1 (5 bases). The length of the CDR3 is 13 residues. Trimming cost V 6 bases and J 5 bases, with 13 bases left between them. CDR3 bases: TGTGCCAGCAGCCCTCGTCGGGGGACTGAAGCTTTCTTT. As protein: CASSPRRGTEAFF.

This clonotype is a singleton in its sample. The CDR3 nucleotides are TGTGCCAGCAGTTTGAAGGGGGTTTGGCAGCCCCAGCATTTT. It specifies CASSLKGVWQPQHF. V usage is TRBV27 and J usage is TRBJ1-5, with D tentatively TRBD1 (6 bases). Germline-derived CDR1 and CDR2 are MNHEY and SMNVEV (reference sequence). The CDR3 is 14 residues long. V shed 3 bases and J shed 7 bases, with 13 bases lying between them.

The chain couples TRBV11-2 to TRBJ1-1; D is perhaps TRBD1 (6 bases). Trimming left V 2 bases short and J 6 bases short, with 10 bases between. CDR3 size: 13 residues. Per germline, CDR1 SGHAT and CDR2 FQNNGV. The CDR3 nucleotides read TGTGCCAGCAGCTTAAGGGGGGGAGCTGAAGCTTTCTTT. Translating it yields CASSLRGGAEAFF.

This clonotype was seen at least ten times. The chain carries TRBV7-9 and TRBJ1-1; 7 bases are a match to TRBD1. The V segment lost 7 bases and the J segment 3 bases; nucleotides outside the gene matches: 8. The CDR3 sequence is 14 residues long. The germline CDR1 and CDR2 sequences are SEHNR and FQNEAQ (reference sequence). The CDR3 bases are TGTGCCAGCACCAATGGGGACAGCCACACTGAAGCTTTCTTT. Its protein product is CASTNGDSHTEAFF.

The table lists this clonotype with a few counts. The J gene is TRBJ1-1, the V gene TRBV5-6; 7 bases fit TRBD1. V lost 3 bases, J lost 4 bases, and 12 bases stayed unmatched. This CDR3 has 16 residues. Germline V gene sequence: CDR1 SGHDT, CDR2 YYEEEE. DNA of the CDR3: TGTGCCAGCAGCTCACGACAGGGACTTGAACCCACTGAAGCTTTCTTT. Translation gives CASSSRQGLEPTEAFF. The full variable domain, completed using reference TRBV5-6 and TRBJ1-1, is DAGVTQSPTHLIKTRGQQVTLRCSPKSGHDTVSWYQQALGQGPQFIFQYYEEEERQRGNFPDRFSGHQFPNYSSELNVNALLLGDSALYLCASSSRQGLEPTEAFFGQGTRLTVV.